The 30 T cell receptor beta chains reported below all come from one sample, sequenced in a study of T cells in localized non-small cell lung cancer. The assay was immunoSEQ multiplex PCR, and TCRdb's table has in-frame clones only and misses some. Of around 55,000 clones in the sample, roughly 86% were seen once. Here the sequenced sample was PBMCs, taken before any cancer treatment. The receptors were gathered from a female donor with stage II lung adenocarcinoma.

V is TRBV4-1 and J is TRBJ1-1; a weak D match, TRBD1 (6 bases). The V end lost 0 bases, the J end lost 5 bases, and 13 bases lay between the germline ends. The length of the CDR3 is 15 residues. The V gene's germline CDR1 is MGHRA and CDR2 YSYEKL. Here the CDR3 DNA reads TGCGCCAGCAGCCAAGATACAGGGTTTAGGACTGAAGCTTTCTTT. Encoded protein: CASSQDTGFRTEAFF.

The V and J genes are TRBV19 and TRBJ1-2; 9 bases match TRBD1. CDR1 LNHDA and CDR2 SQIVND come from the germline V gene (reference sequence). The ends lost 5 bases at V and 6 bases at J; junction bases unmatched: 4. The CDR3 runs 13 residues. CDR3 loop: CASSSQGAHGYTF. DNA for the CDR3: TGTGCCAGTAGTTCACAGGGGGCGCATGGCTACACCTTC.

This sequence joins TRBV6-5 and TRBJ2-7; 7 bases are shared with TRBD1. Germline CDR1 is MNHEY and CDR2 is SVGAGI. Losses at the gene ends were 5 bases for V and 3 bases for J; bases not matched to a gene: 7. CDR3 length: 14 amino acids. The DNA for the CDR3 is TGTGCCAGCAGTCACCCCGACAGGGACTACGAGCAGTACTTC. Protein sequence: CASSHPDRDYEQYF.

The chain is built from TRBV5-8 and TRBJ1-1; D gene uncertain. The germline CDR1 and CDR2 sequences are SGHTS and YDEGEE. CDR3 length: 16 residues. V was clipped by 5 bases and J by 1 base, with 18 bases between them. The CDR3 loop is CASRETRVGWNTEAFF. The CDR3 nucleotides are TGTGCCAGCAGGGAGACACGGGTTGGGTGGAACACTGAAGCTTTCTTT.

The chain combines TRBV2 with TRBJ1-2; D is ambiguous. The CDR3 contains 12 residues. The germline V gene encodes CDR1 SNHLY and CDR2 FYNNEI. V lost 1 base and J lost 5, with 5 bases in between. The CDR3 bases are TGTGCCAGCAGTGAAGAAGTATATGGCTACACCTTC. Translation gives CASSEEVYGYTF.

A few counts support this clone. The gene calls are TRBV6-5 and TRBJ2-2, with 9 bases aligning to TRBD1. The junction had 5 bases not matched to a gene; V was cut back by 2 bases and J by 4 bases. Germline CDR1 reads MNHEY; CDR2 reads SVGAGI. The CDR3 sequence is 16 residues long. For the CDR3, the DNA is TGTGCCAGCAGTTACGCTGGACAGGGGCCCACCGGGGAGCTGTTTTTT. It encodes CASSYAGQGPTGELFF.

The chain couples TRBV7-3 to TRBJ2-2; 8 positions agree with TRBD2. The trim removed 5 bases at V and 2 bases at J, leaving 7 bases unmatched. The CDR3 is 16 amino acids. Germline-derived CDR1 and CDR2 are SGHTA and FQGTGA. The CDR3 nucleotides read TGTGCCAGCAGCCCCGGGGGGGCTCAAAACACCGGGGAGCTGTTTTTT. Its protein product is CASSPGGAQNTGELFF.

This chain links TRBV7-3 with TRBJ2-3; unclear D gene. CDR1 and CDR2 from the germline V gene are SGHTA and FQGTGA. The CDR3 covers 15 residues. V shed 5 bases and J shed 6 bases, with 18 bases lying between them. CDR3 in amino acids: CASSHSTGWADTQYF. CDR3 DNA sequence: TGTGCCAGCAGCCATTCAACCGGGTGGGCGGATACGCAGTATTTT.

The chain links TRBV18 to TRBJ1-1; D is undetermined. The CDR3 loop spans 14 amino acids. Per germline, CDR1 KGHSH and CDR2 LQKENI. The germline V and J ends were trimmed by 2 bases and 3 bases, with 10 bases remaining between them. CDR3 bases: TGTGCCAGCTCACCAGTGTTGTCGGACACTGAAGCTTTCTTT. This encodes CASSPVLSDTEAFF. Variable domain in full (rest from reference TRBV18 and TRBJ1-1): NAGVMQNPRHLVRRRGQEARLRCSPMKGHSHVYWYRQLPEEGLKFMVYLQKENIIDESGMPKERFSAEFPKEGPSILRIQQVVRGDSAAYFCASSPVLSDTEAFFGQGTRLTVV.

The chain is built from TRBV5-4 and TRBJ1-2; 8 nucleotides agree with TRBD1. The J segment lost 4 bases and the V segment lost 4 bases, leaving 6 bases of the junction unmatched. The CDR3 runs to 14 residues. The germline V gene has CDR1 SGHNT and CDR2 YYREEE (reference sequence). CDR3 nucleotide sequence: TGTGCCAGCAGCCCCGGACAGGGAGGCTATGGCTACACCTTC. Its translation: CASSPGQGGYGYTF.

V usage is TRBV25-1 and J usage is TRBJ2-1; maybe TRBD1 (7 bases). V was pared by 9 bases and J by 9 bases, with 15 bases between. The CDR3 totals 12 residues. The V gene's germline CDR1 is MGHDK and CDR2 SYGVNS. The CDR3, as DNA: TGTGCCAGTAACCCAGGGGGGCTTGAGCAGTTCTTC. This codes for CASNPGGLEQFF.

The CDR3 spells CSARRTEAFF. The DNA for the CDR3 is TGCAGTGCTCGACGGACTGAAGCTTTCTTT. The V and J genes are TRBV20-1 and TRBJ1-1; D gene ambiguous. Germline V gives CDR1 DFQATT, CDR2 SNEGSKA (reference sequence). The CDR3 consists of 10 residues. Trimming shortened V by 5 bases and J by 5 bases, and 6 bases separated the two germline ends.

V gene TRBV25-1 combines with J gene TRBJ2-5; 9 nucleotides line up with TRBD1. The germline CDR1 and CDR2 sequences are MGHDK and SYGVNS. With 6 bases clipped from V and 1 base from J, the junction kept 6 bases outside the gene matches. CDR3 size: 15 residues. The CDR3 DNA reads as TGTGCCAGCAGGCCGGGACAGGGTACCCAAGAGACCCAGTACTTC. Encoded protein: CASRPGQGTQETQYF.

The rearrangement uses TRBV5-1 and TRBJ1-2, with D tentatively TRBD1 (6 bases). Germline CDR1 and CDR2: SGHRS and YFSETQ. The CDR3 is 13 residues long. V was pared by 1 base and J by 6 bases, with 10 bases between. The CDR3 DNA reads TGCGCCAGCAGCTTGCGGGGGCCGGATGGCTACACCTTC. Its translation is CASSLRGPDGYTF. The whole variable domain, remainder taken from reference TRBV5-1 and TRBJ1-2, is KAGVTQTPRYLIKTRGQQVTLSCSPISGHRSVSWYQQTPGQGLQFLFEYFSETQRNKGNFPGRFSGRQFSNSRSEMNVSTLELGDSALYLCASSLRGPDGYTFGSGTRLTVV.

This clone appeared a few times. V is TRBV18 and J is TRBJ2-7; 9 positions match TRBD2. The J segment lost 5 bases and the V segment lost 1 base, leaving 0 bases of the junction unmatched. Looked up from germline, CDR1 is KGHSH and CDR2 is LQKENI. The CDR3 sequence is 13 residues long. CDR3 region: CASSPLAGDEQYF. CDR3 in DNA: TGTGCCAGCTCACCACTAGCGGGGGACGAGCAGTACTTC.

The chain couples TRBV14 to TRBJ1-1; no definite D call. Trimming removed 3 bases from V and 2 bases from J, with 13 bases in between. Germline CDR1 is SGHDN and CDR2 is FVKESK. CDR3 length: 15 amino acids. CDR3 DNA sequence: TGTGCCAGCAGCCACCGAAGGACGGAAAACACTGAAGCTTTCTTT. Translated: CASSHRRTENTEAFF. The full variable domain, its missing parts supplied by reference TRBV14 and TRBJ1-1, is EAGVTQFPSHSVIEKGQTVTLRCDPISGHDNLYWYRRVMGKEIKFLLHFVKESKQDESGMPNNRFLAERTGGTYSTLKVQPAELEDSGVYFCASSHRRTENTEAFFGQGTRLTVV.

This chain links TRBV4-1 with TRBJ1-4; the match to TRBD1 covers 9 bases. The CDR3 runs to 16 residues. Germline-derived CDR1 and CDR2 are MGHRA and YSYEKL. V trimming: 4 bases; J trimming: 8 bases; junction bases outside the gene matches: 11. The CDR3 sequence: CASSPPDRGWREKLFF. CDR3 DNA sequence: TGCGCCAGCAGCCCTCCCGACAGGGGGTGGCGGGAAAAACTGTTTTTT.

This chain links TRBV14 with TRBJ2-7, with a weak D call TRBD2 (6 bases). CDR3 length equals 14 residues. Germline loops: CDR1 SGHDN, CDR2 FVKESK. The V and J ends lost 6 bases and 2 bases respectively, with 14 bases between them. CDR3 region: CASREGAGPYEQYF. CDR3 nucleotide sequence: TGTGCCAGCAGGGAGGGTGCGGGTCCCTACGAGCAGTACTTC.

This chain uses TRBV10-3 with TRBJ2-3, with TRBD1 identical over 8 bases. Germline V gives CDR1 ENHRY, CDR2 SYGVKD. The CDR3 extends over 15 amino acids. Losses at the gene ends were 3 bases for V and 5 bases for J; bases not matched to a gene: 7. The DNA for the CDR3 is TGTGCCATCAGTGAAACGGCCAGGGGGCAAGATACGCAGTATTTT. Protein sequence: CAISETARGQDTQYF.

V usage is TRBV6-6 and J usage is TRBJ1-1; maybe TRBD1 (5 bases). The CDR3 is 13 residues long. From germline, CDR1 is MNHNY and CDR2 SVGAGI (reference sequence). Trimming removed 2 bases from V and 1 base from J, with 5 bases in between. In DNA form, the CDR3 reads TGTGCCAGCAGTTACAGGGGGAACACTGAAGCTTTCTTT. Its protein product is CASSYRGNTEAFF.

The chain links TRBV2 to TRBJ2-5; 8 nucleotides line up with TRBD1. This CDR3 region has 15 residues. After removal of 7 bases from V and 5 bases from J, the junction contained 12 bases not matched to a gene. Germline V gene data show CDR1 as SNHLY and CDR2 as FYNNEI. CDR3 coding DNA: TGTGCCAGCACTCACAGGACAGGGCTGGGGGAGACCCAGTACTTC. This gives the protein CASTHRTGLGETQYF.

This rearrangement joins TRBV7-6 to TRBJ2-3, with 15 nucleotides matching TRBD2. The CDR3 extends over 17 amino acids. Germline-derived CDR1 and CDR2 are SGHVS and FNYEAQ. J lost 4 bases, V lost 4 bases, and 6 bases had no gene match. The CDR3 DNA reads TGTGCCAGCAGCTCCCCGGGACTAGCGGGGGGATCAGATACGCAGTATTTT. The encoded protein is CASSSPGLAGGSDTQYF.

The chain joins TRBV5-1 to TRBJ2-7; D gene uncertain. Between the trimmed V and J ends, which lost 4 bases and 0 bases, there was a span of 11 bases. This CDR3 has 14 residues. Looked up from germline, CDR1 is SGHRS and CDR2 is YFSETQ. The CDR3 here is CASSPDSGSYEQYF. The DNA of the CDR3 is TGCGCCAGCAGCCCAGACTCCGGCTCCTACGAGCAGTACTTC.

The chain employs TRBV6-6 and TRBJ1-2, with a possible D match to TRBD1 (6 bases). CDR1 MNHNY and CDR2 SVGAGI come from the germline V gene (reference sequence). CDR3 length: 13 amino acids. Trimming pared 6 bases from V and 8 bases from J, leaving 16 bases between. CDR3 sequence reads: CASRGTGAGGYTF. CDR3 nucleotides: TGTGCCAGCAGGGGAACGGGGGCTGGAGGCTACACCTTC.

This clone was seen a single time. The CDR3 sequence is CASSPGETNYGYTF. CDR3 nucleotides: TGTGCCAGCAGCCCAGGCGAAACGAACTATGGCTACACCTTC. The J gene is TRBJ1-2, the V gene TRBV7-6, with no clear D. The CDR3 spans 14 residues. The germline V and J ends were trimmed by 5 bases and 2 bases, with 12 bases remaining between them. Germline values: CDR1 SGHVS, CDR2 FNYEAQ.

CDR3 region: CASSEQTYGYTF. CDR3 nucleotides: TGCGCCAGCAGTGAACAGACCTATGGCTACACCTTC. The chain combines TRBV10-2 with TRBJ1-2, with D unclear. V lost 3 bases, J lost 4 bases, and 6 bases lay in between. CDR1 and CDR2 from the germline V gene are WSHSY and SAAADI. The CDR3 covers 12 residues.

The chain combines TRBV13 with TRBJ2-3; no clear D gene. The CDR3 runs 17 residues. CDR1 and CDR2 (germline): PRHDT, FYEKMQ (reference sequence). Trimming took 5 bases from V and 0 from J, leaving 18 bases between them. This chain's CDR3 is CASSLVPRDTSTDTQYF. In DNA, the CDR3 is TGTGCCAGCAGCCTTGTACCTAGGGATACTAGCACAGATACGCAGTATTTT.

V gene TRBV7-9 combines with J gene TRBJ1-4; D not resolved. CDR1 and CDR2 from the germline V gene are SEHNR and FQNEAQ (reference sequence). V lost 7 bases, J lost 8 bases, and 20 bases lay in between. This CDR3 spans 15 amino acids. The CDR3 coding sequence is TGTGCCAGCACCCTCGGTAGGGCTCGAGCGGAAAAACTGTTTTTT. Translation: CASTLGRARAEKLFF.

The chain recombines TRBV4-1 with TRBJ2-7, with TRBD2 matching 14 bases. The junction had 7 bases not matched to a gene; V was cut back by 3 bases and J by 0 bases. Germline V gives CDR1 MGHRA, CDR2 YSYEKL. This CDR3 is built from 18 residues. The CDR3 DNA reads TGCGCCAGCAGCCAGATGACTAGCGGGGGGGCCAGCTCCTACGAGCAGTACTTC. Its protein is CASSQMTSGGASSYEQYF.

In its sample, this clone was seen once. The chain links TRBV5-1 to TRBJ2-5, with unresolved D. Trimming took 0 bases from V and 3 from J, leaving 9 bases between them. The CDR3 runs 14 residues. Germline assignment: CDR1 SGHRS and CDR2 YFSETQ. DNA for the CDR3: TGCGCCAGCAGCTTGGGTTCGATTAAAGAGACCCAGTACTTC. Protein: CASSLGSIKETQYF.